This paragraph reports one T cell receptor (beta chain). Its antigen target is currently unknown. No much larger clone exists at a distance of one base, and base qualities are not known. This specimen belongs to a study of blood T cells in healthy people across ages (dated by TCRdb to between 2014 and 2016). Looking at the study overall: Template switching captured roughly one uniquely barcoded TCR beta cDNA molecule per two T cells in model experiments. To track age-related changes in TCR beta repertoire diversity, the study relied on deep sequencing normalized with unique cDNA molecular identifiers. The donors were split into four age groups: young (average around 15 years), middle-aged (about 40), aged (roughly 68) and long-lived (approximately 80). To avoid experimental bias, donors of different ages were distributed randomly across sequencing lanes. The study analyzed two additional independent replicas of 1 million unique cDNA reads from the same blood draw for two donors, one aged 18 to 30 and one aged 80 or older.

Library preparation used 5' RACE. Sequenced on an Illumina HiSeq 2500. A second PCR of about 6 to 11 cycles was performed with a sample-barcoded 5' primer and a J-beta primer mix. Each TCR beta cDNA molecule received a unique molecular identifier from a template-switch 5' adaptor carrying 12 random nucleotides. Each sample yielded at least 2.5 million CDR3-containing paired-end reads. First-strand cDNA synthesis was performed from all RNA using the Mint cDNA synthesis kit, with priming by a TRBC-specific oligonucleotide. After uracil-DNA glycosylase treatment, a first 18-cycle PCR used universal primers M1SS and BC2_uni_R on all cDNA. The paper's processing steps were these. For normalization, 1 million high-quality reads, each with a distinct molecular identifier, were randomly selected from each sample. Reads with shared molecular identifiers were discarded instead of being binned into consensus sequences. CDR3 identification, clonotype clustering and error correction used MiTCR with a Q25 quality threshold and the strictest error-elimination algorithm. Lower-bound total TCR beta diversity was estimated with a nonparametric unseen species model using Euler transformation. TCRdb handled the public reads itself, with Q25 trimming in fastp and clone calling in MiXCR, and kept productive beta chains. Rows are combined by CDR3 protein, so each entry shows the most common genes and DNA. The V and J calls were not made by the authors but by TCRdb's processing. This sample holds about 1.8 million distinct CDR3 sequences; about 49% were observed only once. Together, the top ten hold 2.1% of the sample.

Donors were a few dozen systemically healthy Caucasian individuals from Russia aged roughly 6 to 95 years. Roughly 10 milliliters of peripheral blood were drawn from each donor into EDTA-treated Vacutainer tubes. Ficoll-Paque density-gradient centrifugation was used to isolate PBMCs, with at least 7 million obtained per sample. Total RNA, at least 6 micrograms per sample, was extracted from PBMCs with Trizol reagent. For every donor, flow cytometry on a PBMC aliquot measured the percentage of naive CD45RAhigh/CD27high T cells. What the study reported, not specific to this receptor: As age increased, observed TCR beta diversity per million T cells dropped in a roughly linear way, and a significant reduction was already evident by age 40. Compared with the aged group, more naive CD4+ T cells, fewer expanded clones and increased TCR diversity were shown by the long-lived group, suggesting age selection. Because the CMV infection status of the donors was unknown, age-related changes in expanded clonotypes may potentially have been confounded. Because profiling used bulk unsorted PBMCs, naive and antigen-experienced compartments could not be compared conclusively. Estimates of total diversity based on one million sequenced T cells were considered lower bounds and underestimates. Observed TCR beta diversity correlated strongly with the percentage of naive T cells measured by flow cytometry.

Cut back by 7 bases and 7 bases, the V and J ends lie 21 bases apart. According to the germline V gene (reference sequence), CDR1 reads LGHDT and CDR2 reads YNNKEL. The CDR3 measures 15 amino acids from cysteine to phenylalanine. Left in the record is the CDR3 DNA by itself, 45 bases read in frame from the first base. The sequence derives from a middle-aged woman in good health. The chain is assembled from TRBV3-1 and TRBJ2-3, and the D gene may be TRBD2, 5 bases matching. The sample consisted of blood. The CDR3 in this case is CASNRTGCTPNTQYF. Read as DNA, the sequence is TGTGCCAGCAACCGGACTGGTTGCACCCCAAATACGCAGTATTTT.